This TCR beta chain was sequenced for a study of beta chain features in type 1 diabetes. Study-level findings and limits: VDJ junctions sequenced from type 1 diabetes patients showed fewer insertions and more deletions. Significant though moderate, a shortening of TCRB CDR3s appeared in all four CD4+ subsets of Type 1 diabetes patients.

This clone was detected a few times. Its antigen is currently unknown. V trimming: 5 bases; J trimming: 8 bases; junction bases outside the gene matches: 9. Germline values: CDR1 ENHRY, CDR2 SYGVKD. CDR3 length equals 15 residues. The authors reverse transcribed all of the isolated RNA, so sequencing captured expressed TCRB transcripts. Repertoires were generated with immunoSEQ multiplex PCR, while TCRdb's copy carries only in-frame clones and drops some. The top ten hold around 0.55% of the sample, which has 15,000 or so clones, roughly 63% seen once. Sorting gave populations that all exceeded 95% purity.

The sample comprised stem cell memory CD4+ T cells from blood. This TCR came from a woman younger than 35 with type 1 diabetes. This rearrangement joins TRBV10-3 to TRBJ2-1, with TRBD2 matching over 10 bases. CDR3 in amino acids: CAISYVAGGRDEQFF. Here the CDR3 DNA reads TGTGCCATCAGTTACGTAGCGGGAGGCAGGGATGAGCAGTTCTTC.